This is a list of T cell receptor beta chains from one sample in a study of shared clonotypes between healthy human individuals. Profiling relied on immunoSEQ multiplex PCR, and the TCRdb table lists in-frame clones only, not all of them. The table has some 980,000 clones, over 60% seen once. The material sequenced was memory CD4+ T cells sorted from blood. The source is a man aged 18 to 35 in good health. Each CDR3 is given with its conserved first and last residue. Each record gives: J gene, V gene, clone size, CDR3 length, D gene, CDR3 protein, CDR3 DNA. A D gene is named only where the DNA matches it firmly. Size values are once, few and many counts, or a class for expanded clones, and some rows have none.

>TRBJ1-2|TRBV18|once|13|-
CASSPDRGYGYTF
TGTGCCAGCTCACCGGACAGAGGCTATGGCTACACCTTC
>TRBJ1-6|TRBV4-1|-|15|-
CASSPREGFYSPLHF
TGCGCCAGCAGCCCCCGGGAAGGATTCTATTCACCCCTCCACTTT
>TRBJ2-3|TRBV5-6|once|14|-
CASSLDGISDTQYF
TGTGCCAGCAGCTTGGACGGAATTTCAGATACGCAGTATTTT
>TRBJ1-5|TRBV30|-|15|TRBD1
CAWSTRDRGNQPQHF
TGTGCCTGGAGTACAAGGGACAGGGGCAATCAGCCCCAGCATTTT
>TRBJ1-1|TRBV6-5|-|14|-
CASTPDPNWAEAFF
TGTGCCAGCACCCCCGACCCCAATTGGGCTGAAGCTTTCTTT
>TRBJ2-1|TRBV30|-|12|-
CALGEAYNEQFF
TGTGCCCTGGGGGAGGCTTACAATGAGCAGTTCTTC
>TRBJ1-4|TRBV5-6|-|15|-
CASSLSTGKNEKLFF
TGTGCCAGCAGCTTGTCGACAGGCAAAAATGAAAAACTGTTTTTT
>TRBJ2-7|TRBV5-4|once|13|-
CASTSTGVHEQYF
TGTGCCAGCACTTCGACCGGGGTCCACGAGCAGTACTTC
>TRBJ2-4|TRBV5-1|-|17|TRBD1
CASSYGDSQAGKNIQYF
TGCGCCAGCAGTTATGGGGACAGTCAGGCTGGTAAAAACATTCAGTACTTC
>TRBJ2-5|TRBV29-1|-|15|TRBD1
CSVRPGTGDSETQYF
TGCAGCGTTAGACCCGGGACAGGGGACTCAGAGACCCAGTACTTC
>TRBJ1-5|TRBV4-3|-|13|-
CASSQGGNQPQHF
TGCGCCAGCAGCCAAGGGGGGAATCAGCCCCAGCATTTT
>TRBJ2-3|TRBV27|-|15|TRBD1
CASMKGDRVADTQYF
TGTGCCAGCATGAAGGGGGACAGGGTTGCAGATACGCAGTATTTT
>TRBJ2-7|TRBV7-9|once|15|-
CASSPLKGGAYEQYF
TGTGCCAGCAGCCCCCTCAAAGGGGGAGCCTACGAGCAGTACTTC
>TRBJ2-7|TRBV7-8|-|13|TRBD2
CAGGRALGYEQYF
TGTGCCGGAGGGAGGGCACTCGGCTACGAGCAGTACTTC
>TRBJ1-5|TRBV5-1|many|15|-
CASSLGPEDNQPQHF
TGCGCCAGCAGCTTAGGACCCGAAGACAATCAGCCCCAGCATTTT
>TRBJ2-3|TRBV18|-|17|TRBD1
CASSPPARQGETDTQYF
TGTGCCAGCTCACCACCGGCAAGGCAGGGGGAAACAGATACGCAGTATTTT
>TRBJ2-7|TRBV5-4|-|13|-
CASSTGQVREQYF
TGTGCCAGCAGCACCGGACAAGTACGGGAGCAGTACTTC
>TRBJ1-1|TRBV6-5|once|14|-
CASRISGRRTEAFF
TGTGCCAGCAGAATCTCCGGGAGGCGCACTGAAGCTTTCTTT
>TRBJ2-7|TRBV10-1|-|12|-
CASNPTDYEQYF
TGCGCCAGCAACCCGACAGACTACGAGCAGTACTTC
>TRBJ2-2|TRBV7-8|many|15|-
CASRDQIIRDGELFF
TGTGCCAGCAGGGACCAAATTATAAGGGACGGGGAGCTGTTTTTT
>TRBJ1-4|TRBV9|-|14|TRBD1
CASTQGVANEKLFF
TGTGCCAGCACCCAGGGGGTAGCTAATGAAAAACTGTTTTTT
>TRBJ1-6|TRBV18|few|14|TRBD1
CASSTSGQNSPLHF
TGTGCCAGCTCAACATCGGGACAGAATTCACCCCTCCACTTT
>TRBJ2-3|TRBV5-1|-|14|-
CASSLEGGADTQYF
TGCGCCAGCAGCTTGGAGGGTGGGGCAGATACGCAGTATTTT
>TRBJ2-2|TRBV11-3|-|14|TRBD1
CASSLDRAAGELFF
TGTGCCAGCAGCTTGGACAGGGCGGCCGGGGAGCTGTTTTTT
>TRBJ1-2|TRBV6-1|-|13|-
CASSPLGAGSRTF
TGTGCCAGCAGTCCCCTAGGGGCAGGGAGTAGGACCTTC
>TRBJ2-1|TRBV7-2|-|15|-
CASSLSGASYNEQFF
TGTGCCAGCAGCTTGTCGGGAGCCTCCTACAATGAGCAGTTCTTC
>TRBJ2-3|TRBV7-8|few|16|TRBD2
CASSLAGSGRTDTQYF
TGTGCCAGCAGCTTAGCGGGCAGCGGGAGAACAGATACGCAGTATTTT